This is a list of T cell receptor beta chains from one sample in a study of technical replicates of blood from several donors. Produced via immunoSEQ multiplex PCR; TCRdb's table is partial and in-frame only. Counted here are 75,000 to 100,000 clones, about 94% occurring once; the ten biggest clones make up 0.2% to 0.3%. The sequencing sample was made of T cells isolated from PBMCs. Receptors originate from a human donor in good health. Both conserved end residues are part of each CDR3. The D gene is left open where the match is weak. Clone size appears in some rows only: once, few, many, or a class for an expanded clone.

CDR3nt: TGTGCCAGCAGCCGAAGCGGGACTAGCGGGAGGTACGAGCAGTACTTC
CDR3aa: CASSRSGTSGRYEQYF
j_gene: TRBJ2-7
v_gene: TRBV7-9
len: 16
d_gene: TRBD2
abundance: .

CDR3nt: TGTGCCAGCAGGGATCAGGGAACCCCCACAGATACGCAGTATTTT
CDR3aa: CASRDQGTPTDTQYF
j_gene: TRBJ2-3
v_gene: TRBV6-1
len: 15
d_gene: .
abundance: .

CDR3nt: TGTGCCAGCAGCCGACAGGGGTTGGACACTGAAGCTTTCTTT
CDR3aa: CASSRQGLDTEAFF
j_gene: TRBJ1-1
v_gene: TRBV14
len: 14
d_gene: TRBD1
abundance: .

CDR3nt: TGTGCCTGGAGAGGGAGACAGGGGGCTGGGCCCAACGTCCTGACTTTC
CDR3aa: CAWRGRQGAGPNVLTF
j_gene: TRBJ2-6
v_gene: TRBV30
len: 16
d_gene: TRBD1
abundance: .

CDR3nt: TGTGCCAGCAGCTTTTCGGGGACTGGAAACACCATATATTTT
CDR3aa: CASSFSGTGNTIYF
j_gene: TRBJ1-3
v_gene: TRBV5-6
len: 14
d_gene: .
abundance: .

CDR3nt: TGTGCCAGCAGTGAAACACTAGCTGCCCCCAATGAGCAGTTCTTC
CDR3aa: CASSETLAAPNEQFF
j_gene: TRBJ2-1
v_gene: TRBV2
len: 15
d_gene: .
abundance: .

CDR3nt: TGTGCCAGCAGTTTATCCGGGACTAGCTCCTACGAGCAGTACTTC
CDR3aa: CASSLSGTSSYEQYF
j_gene: TRBJ2-7
v_gene: TRBV27
len: 15
d_gene: TRBD2
abundance: .

CDR3nt: TGTGCCAGCAGCCATCGGGGGGGCACTGAAGCTTTCTTT
CDR3aa: CASSHRGGTEAFF
j_gene: TRBJ1-1
v_gene: TRBV7-6
len: 13
d_gene: .
abundance: .

CDR3nt: TGCGCCAGCAGCCAGACCGGGGAGCTGTTTTTT
CDR3aa: CASSQTGELFF
j_gene: TRBJ2-2
v_gene: TRBV5-1
len: 11
d_gene: .
abundance: .

CDR3nt: TGTGCCAGCAGCTTTGGGGGCAAAGAGACCCAGTACTTC
CDR3aa: CASSFGGKETQYF
j_gene: TRBJ2-5
v_gene: TRBV7-9
len: 13
d_gene: .
abundance: .

CDR3nt: TGTGCCAGCAGCTTAGAGCCCGGAAACACCATATATTTT
CDR3aa: CASSLEPGNTIYF
j_gene: TRBJ1-3
v_gene: TRBV7-8
len: 13
d_gene: .
abundance: .

CDR3nt: TGCGCCAGCAGCCCCAGGGAGAGACTAGCGGGAGGGGACATTCAGTACTTC
CDR3aa: CASSPRERLAGGDIQYF
j_gene: TRBJ2-4
v_gene: TRBV4-1
len: 17
d_gene: TRBD2
abundance: .

CDR3nt: TGTGCCAGCAGGTTACTAGCGGGTGGTAATGAGCAGTTCTTC
CDR3aa: CASRLLAGGNEQFF
j_gene: TRBJ2-1
v_gene: TRBV11-2
len: 14
d_gene: TRBD2
abundance: once

CDR3nt: TGTGCCAGCAGTGAAAGGCCCAGGGAAGGAAACACCATATATTTT
CDR3aa: CASSERPREGNTIYF
j_gene: TRBJ1-3
v_gene: TRBV2
len: 15
d_gene: .
abundance: .

CDR3nt: TGTGCCAGCAGTCCGAACACCCGAGGGGCCAACGTCCTGACTTTC
CDR3aa: CASSPNTRGANVLTF
j_gene: TRBJ2-6
v_gene: TRBV27
len: 15
d_gene: .
abundance: .

CDR3nt: TGTGCCACCAGCCCACACCAAGTGCTCGCCGGGGAGCTGTTTTTT
CDR3aa: CATSPHQVLAGELFF
j_gene: TRBJ2-2
v_gene: TRBV15
len: 15
d_gene: .
abundance: .

CDR3nt: TGTGCCAGCAGCTTAGGGAGCCAAGAGACCCAGTACTTC
CDR3aa: CASSLGSQETQYF
j_gene: TRBJ2-5
v_gene: TRBV7-9
len: 13
d_gene: .
abundance: .

CDR3nt: TGTGCCAGTAGTCAGGGGTCTTCCTACGAGCAGTACTTC
CDR3aa: CASSQGSSYEQYF
j_gene: TRBJ2-7
v_gene: TRBV19
len: 13
d_gene: .
abundance: .

CDR3nt: TGTGCCAGCAGTCTAGGACAGGGAAGGCGAGGTGAAAAACTGTTTTTT
CDR3aa: CASSLGQGRRGEKLFF
j_gene: TRBJ1-4
v_gene: TRBV28
len: 16
d_gene: TRBD1
abundance: .

CDR3nt: TGTGCCAGCTCACCACCGGGACTAGCGGGGGGTATGGAGACCCAGTACTTC
CDR3aa: CASSPPGLAGGMETQYF
j_gene: TRBJ2-5
v_gene: TRBV18
len: 17
d_gene: TRBD2
abundance: .

CDR3nt: TGTGCCAGCAGCTTAGACCGGACACTTGGAAATGGCTACACCTTC
CDR3aa: CASSLDRTLGNGYTF
j_gene: TRBJ1-2
v_gene: TRBV7-2
len: 15
d_gene: .
abundance: .

CDR3nt: TGTGCCCTACGAGCGGGAGGACGGACCGAGGAGCTGTTTTTT
CDR3aa: CALRAGGRTEELFF
j_gene: TRBJ2-2
v_gene: TRBV6-5
len: 14
d_gene: TRBD2
abundance: .

CDR3nt: TGCAGCGTTGTGAGACAGAGGTGGCCCACTGAAGCTTTCTTT
CDR3aa: CSVVRQRWPTEAFF
j_gene: TRBJ1-1
v_gene: TRBV29-1
len: 14
d_gene: .
abundance: once

CDR3nt: TGTGCCAGTAGTCCCGGGACAGGGTCCTACGAGCAGTACTTC
CDR3aa: CASSPGTGSYEQYF
j_gene: TRBJ2-7
v_gene: TRBV19
len: 14
d_gene: TRBD1
abundance: .

CDR3nt: TGTGCCAGCAGCTCAGCGGGCCCCCTGGGAGATACGCAGTATTTT
CDR3aa: CASSSAGPLGDTQYF
j_gene: TRBJ2-3
v_gene: TRBV7-2
len: 15
d_gene: .
abundance: .

CDR3nt: TGTGCCAGCAGCGTCACAGCGGAGAACTATGGCTACACCTTC
CDR3aa: CASSVTAENYGYTF
j_gene: TRBJ1-2
v_gene: TRBV9
len: 14
d_gene: .
abundance: once

CDR3nt: TGTGCCAGCAGCCGAGACTCCTCCGCCTACAATGAGCAGTTCTTC
CDR3aa: CASSRDSSAYNEQFF
j_gene: TRBJ2-1
v_gene: TRBV5-4
len: 15
d_gene: .
abundance: .

CDR3nt: TGTGCCAGCACCCTAGGTGAGAACACTGAAGCTTTCTTT
CDR3aa: CASTLGENTEAFF
j_gene: TRBJ1-1
v_gene: TRBV6-5
len: 13
d_gene: .
abundance: .

CDR3nt: TGTGCCAGTAGTATACAGGGGTTATTCTCTGAAGCTTTCTTT
CDR3aa: CASSIQGLFSEAFF
j_gene: TRBJ1-1
v_gene: TRBV19
len: 14
d_gene: .
abundance: .

CDR3nt: TGTGCCATCATTTGGGGCGGGAAGCAGTACTTC
CDR3aa: CAIIWGGKQYF
j_gene: TRBJ2-7
v_gene: TRBV10-3
len: 11
d_gene: .
abundance: once

CDR3nt: TGTGCCAGCAGCTTAGACTTTTTGGGACAGGGGGCGACCGGGGAGCTGTTTTTT
CDR3aa: CASSLDFLGQGATGELFF
j_gene: TRBJ2-2
v_gene: TRBV7-6
len: 18
d_gene: TRBD1
abundance: .

CDR3nt: TGTGCCAGCAGCTTAGGCCCTTCGGCTTTCTTT
CDR3aa: CASSLGPSAFF
j_gene: TRBJ1-1
v_gene: TRBV13
len: 11
d_gene: .
abundance: .

CDR3nt: TGTGCCAGCAGTGAGTCCGGGAATGCCGGGGAGCTGTTTTTT
CDR3aa: CASSESGNAGELFF
j_gene: TRBJ2-2
v_gene: TRBV2
len: 14
d_gene: .
abundance: .

CDR3nt: TGTGCCAGCAGCTTAGGTCTAGCGGGAGAGCAGTACTTC
CDR3aa: CASSLGLAGEQYF
j_gene: TRBJ2-7
v_gene: TRBV7-9
len: 13
d_gene: TRBD2
abundance: once

CDR3nt: TGTGCCAGCAGTTTAAACAGGGCGCGCTCTGGAAACACCATATATTTT
CDR3aa: CASSLNRARSGNTIYF
j_gene: TRBJ1-3
v_gene: TRBV28
len: 16
d_gene: .
abundance: once

CDR3nt: TGTGCCAGCAGCCCCGGGACAGTGAGCTCCTACGAGCAGTACTTC
CDR3aa: CASSPGTVSSYEQYF
j_gene: TRBJ2-7
v_gene: TRBV9
len: 15
d_gene: TRBD1
abundance: .

CDR3nt: TGTGCCAGCAGCTTAGGCCCACTCCCGGGGGGGGCACAAGAGACCCAGTACTTC
CDR3aa: CASSLGPLPGGAQETQYF
j_gene: TRBJ2-5
v_gene: TRBV13
len: 18
d_gene: TRBD2
abundance: once